Each of the 22 T cell receptor beta chains below was sequenced from the same sample in a study of T cell clonality in common variable immunodeficiency. Assay used: immunoSEQ multiplex PCR; TCRdb lists only in-frame clones, some missing. The sample yields roughly 42,000 clones, without any singletons. Whole-study results and caveats: Common variable immunodeficiency TCR beta sequences reportedly had fewer deletions and N-nucleotide insertions.

Antigens of these TCRs are unknown. The sequenced sample was peripheral blood mononuclear cells. These receptors all stem from a human donor with common variable immunodeficiency.

Many counts were recorded for this clone. One end of the junction varies from germline; a read error may be responsible. The sequenced fragment ends 3 residues before the CDR3 boundary, so the rest is inferred from the germline J gene. The rearrangement links TRBV4-2 to TRBJ1-1; 9 nucleotides agree with TRBD1. This CDR3 comprises 15 residues. Per germline, CDR1 LGHNA and CDR2 YNFKEQ. CDR3 protein: CASSQLATGGTEAFF. The sequenced CDR3 bases are TGCGCCAGCAGCCAACTTGCGACAGGGGGCACTGAA.

This clone was counted a few times. The observed sequence ends 3 residues before the CDR3 terminus, with the missing tail filled in from the germline J gene. The J gene is TRBJ2-6, the V gene TRBV30; D is ambiguous. The CDR3 totals 16 residues. Germline V gives CDR1 GTSNPN, CDR2 SVGIG (reference sequence). The ends were cut back, 4 bases at V and 2 bases at J, with 15 bases in the middle. Partial CDR3 DNA: TGTGCCTGGACAGGCAGTGCGAACGCTGGGGCCAACGTC. Amino acid sequence: CAWTGSANAGANV. The entire CDR3 sequence reads CAWTGSANAGANVLTF. Variable domain in full (rest from reference TRBV30 and TRBJ2-6): SQTIHQWPATLVQPVGSPLSLECTVEGTSNPNLYWYRQAAGRGLQLLFYSVGIGQISSEVPQNLSASRPQDRQFILSSKKLLLSDSGFYLCAWTGSANAGANVLTFGAGSRLTVL.

This clone was observed a handful of times. The read comes to an end 3 residues before the CDR3 does, leaving the germline J gene to fill in the end. V is TRBV30 and J is TRBJ2-1, with 14 bases aligning to TRBD2. V shed 0 bases and J 4 bases; nucleotides not matched to a gene: 11. Germline CDR1 GTSNPN, CDR2 SVGIG (reference sequence). This CDR3 comprises 19 residues. Partial CDR3 DNA: TGTGCCTGGAGTGTACTCCGACTAGCGGGAGGGCCGAAGTACAATGAG. This translates into CAWSVLRLAGGPKYNE. The full CDR3 protein is CAWSVLRLAGGPKYNEQFF.

This clone was picked up many times. The read is 3 residues too short to cover the CDR3 end, so that end is filled in from the germline J gene. This chain links TRBV7-6 with TRBJ2-5, with D hard to call. Germline CDR1 reads SGHVS; CDR2 reads FNYEAQ. Trimming cost V 1 base and J 5 bases, with 8 bases left between them. This CDR3 region has 13 residues. This CDR3 reads CASSLGSPETQYF. The sequenced part of the CDR3 DNA is TGTGCCAGCAGCTTAGGTAGCCCGGAGACC.

The sample holds a few counts of this clone. The sequence runs out 3 residues before the end of the CDR3; the remainder is reconstructed from the germline J gene. The J gene is TRBJ2-5, the V gene TRBV20-1, with 8 positions matching TRBD2. Unmatched junction bases numbered 4, after V lost 0 bases and J lost 4 bases. This CDR3 is 14 amino acids long. Germline V gene lookup returns CDR1 DFQATT and CDR2 SNEGSKA (reference sequence). CDR3 amino acids: CSARDPLAGETQYF. Incomplete CDR3 DNA: TGCAGTGCTAGAGATCCGCTAGCGGGAGAGACC.

This clone was counted a few times. Read sequence stops 3 residues before the CDR3 end, and the germline J gene provides the missing end. The chain has TRBV6-2 or TRBV6-3 and TRBJ2-7; TRBD2 matches 11 bases. The CDR3 covers 14 residues. Per the germline V gene, CDR1 is MNHEY and CDR2 is SVGEGT. Unmatched junction bases numbered 6, after V lost 9 bases and J lost 2 bases. This CDR3 is CASGGLAETYEQYF. Partial CDR3 DNA: TGTGCCAGTGGGGGACTAGCGGAAACCTACGAG.

In regard to this clone: The DNA ends 3 residues before the CDR3 does, and the rest of the CDR3 is filled in from the germline J gene. This chain links TRBV10-3 with TRBJ2-5; TRBD1 matches 7 bases. This CDR3 contains 12 residues. The germline gives CDR1 ENHRY, CDR2 SYGVKD. J was trimmed by 5 bases and V by 5 bases; bases with no gene match: 2. The sequenced CDR3 bases are TGTGCCATCAGTACAGGGGATGAGACC. This sequence encodes CAISTGDET. The whole CDR3 sequence reads CAISTGDETQYF.

This clone was recorded many times. The CDR3 extends 3 residues past the end of the read, so its final part is completed from the germline J gene. The genes are TRBV11-2 and TRBJ2-2, with a weak D call TRBD2 (5 bases). The CDR3 loop spans 15 amino acids. Looked up from germline, CDR1 is SGHAT and CDR2 is FQNNGV. The germline V and J ends were trimmed by 0 bases and 7 bases, with 12 bases remaining between them. CDR3 DNA, as far as it was read: TGTGCCAGCAGCTTAGACCAGATCCGGGGCGGGGAG. Translated, it gives CASSLDQIRGGE. The CDR3 as a whole reads CASSLDQIRGGELFF. Supplemented by reference TRBV11-2 and TRBJ2-2, the full variable domain reads EAGVAQSPRYKIIEKRQSVAFWCNPISGHATLYWYQQILGQGPKLLIQFQNNGVVDDSQLPKDRFSAERLKGVDSTLKIQPAKLEDSAVYLCASSLDQIRGGELFFGEGSRLTVL.

Comments on this clone: The CDR3 is cut off 3 residues early in the read; its end comes from the germline J gene. The sample carries other DNA sequences with the same CDR3. The V and J genes are TRBV6-1 and TRBJ2-7; possibly TRBD1 for D (7 bases). CDR3 length equals 14 residues. Germline CDR1 reads MNHNS; CDR2 reads SASEGT. The V gene lost 4 bases and the J gene lost 3 bases, with 13 bases spanning the gap. The sequenced part of the CDR3 DNA is TGTGCCAGCAGTGGGGGGGACAGACTCTACGAG. Encoded protein: CASSGGDRLYE. The whole CDR3 reads CASSGGDRLYEQYF.

This clone was recorded at least ten times. The CDR3 end is not reached by the read, which stops 3 residues before it; the germline J gene fills it in. The chain is built from TRBV10-3 and TRBJ2-5; TRBD2 agrees at 7 bases. CDR3 length equals 12 residues. With V trimmed by 4 bases and J by 4 bases, 0 bases remained unmatched. CDR1 is ENHRY and CDR2 is SYGVKD in the germline V gene. The CDR3 DNA, read in part, is TGTGCCATCAGTGGGGGGGGAGAGACC. It encodes CAISGGGET. The CDR3 as a whole reads CAISGGGETQYF.

This clone was found a few times. The read ends 3 residues early relative to the CDR3; the germline J gene fills the gap. The V gene is TRBV7-9, the J gene TRBJ2-7; D is unclear. The CDR3 is made up of 13 amino acids. The germline V gene has CDR1 SEHNR and CDR2 FQNEAQ (reference sequence). The V and J ends lost 1 base and 5 bases respectively, with 9 bases between them. Incomplete CDR3 DNA: TGTGCCAGCAGCTTAGACAGCTTCCACGAG. This codes for CASSLDSFHE. The full CDR3 reads CASSLDSFHEQYF.

This clone came up many times. The CDR3 goes on 3 residues after the read ends, and that part is filled in from the germline J gene. The chain combines TRBV14 with TRBJ2-7, with 13 positions matching TRBD2. CDR3 length: 17 residues. The J segment lost 1 base and the V segment lost 3 bases, leaving 6 bases of the junction unmatched. Per germline, CDR1 SGHDN and CDR2 FVKESK. CDR3 sequence reads: CASSQGLAGTGSYEQYF. The sequenced part of the CDR3 DNA is TGTGCCAGCAGCCAGGGACTAGCGGGGACAGGGTCCTACGAG. Combining the CDR3 with reference TRBV14 and TRBJ2-7 gives the whole variable domain EAGVTQFPSHSVIEKGQTVTLRCDPISGHDNLYWYRRVMGKEIKFLLHFVKESKQDESGMPNNRFLAERTGGTYSTLKVQPAELEDSGVYFCASSQGLAGTGSYEQYFGPGTRLTVT.

This clone showed up many times. The missing CDR3 end, 3 residues past where the read stops, is filled in from the germline J gene. V usage is TRBV18 and J usage is TRBJ1-2; D call uncertain. V lost 6 bases, J lost 3 bases, and 14 bases lay in between. Germline V gene lookup returns CDR1 KGHSH and CDR2 LQKENI. The CDR3 contains 14 residues. The CDR3: CASSPLITDYGYTF. Partial CDR3 DNA: TGTGCCAGCTCGCCTCTCATCACGGACTATGGC. The whole variable domain, remainder taken from reference TRBV18 and TRBJ1-2, is NAGVMQNPRHLVRRRGQEARLRCSPMKGHSHVYWYRQLPEEGLKFMVYLQKENIIDESGMPKERFSAEFPKEGPSILRIQQVVRGDSAAYFCASSPLITDYGYTFGSGTRLTVV.

This clone was seen many times. The read halts 3 residues ahead of the CDR3 end, with the missing end drawn from the germline J gene. The V call is TRBV7-9, the J call TRBJ1-2; no reliable D call. V lost 1 base, J lost 7 bases, and 4 bases lay in between. Germline lookup yields CDR1 SEHNR and CDR2 FQNEAQ (reference sequence). The length of the CDR3 is 11 residues. The CDR3 reads CASSLDLGYTF. The CDR3 bases that were read are TGTGCCAGCAGCTTAGATCTTGGC.

The table lists this clone with a few counts. The read ends 3 residues before the CDR3 terminus; that terminus is restored from the germline J gene. This rearrangement joins TRBV19 to TRBJ1-5; maybe TRBD1 (5 bases). The CDR3 is 15 amino acids. V was pared by 1 base and J by 0 bases, with 7 bases between. Germline CDR1 and CDR2: LNHDA and SQIVND (reference sequence). CDR3 sequence reads: CASSIGRGSNQPQHF. The covered CDR3 bases are TGTGCCAGTAGTATAGGAAGGGGTAGCAATCAGCCC.

This clone has only a few counts. Read data end 3 residues before the CDR3 end; the end is taken from the germline J gene. This chain uses TRBV18 with TRBJ1-2, with D perhaps TRBD1 (6 bases). Trimming left V 3 bases short and J 3 bases short, with 14 bases between. Germline CDR1 reads KGHSH; CDR2 reads LQKENI. CDR3 length: 15 residues. The CDR3 reads CASSPNRGGDYGYTF. Partial CDR3 DNA: TGTGCCAGCTCACCCAATAGAGGGGGGGACTATGGC.

This clone occurred many times. The CDR3 goes on 3 residues after the read ends, and that part is filled in from the germline J gene. Different DNA sequences within this sample yield the same CDR3. The chain has TRBV18 and TRBJ2-5; 9 bases match TRBD1. The CDR3 is 13 residues long. With V trimmed by 6 bases and J by 5 bases, 4 bases remained unmatched. In germline, CDR1 is KGHSH, CDR2 LQKENI. Partial CDR3 DNA: TGTGCCAGCTCGCCGGGACAGGGCGAGACC. As protein: CASSPGQGET. The CDR3, in full, reads CASSPGQGETQYF. The complete variable domain, with remaining parts taken from reference TRBV18 and TRBJ2-5, reads NAGVMQNPRHLVRRRGQEARLRCSPMKGHSHVYWYRQLPEEGLKFMVYLQKENIIDESGMPKERFSAEFPKEGPSILRIQQVVRGDSAAYFCASSPGQGETQYFGPGTRLLVL.

Worth noting for this clone: Coverage ceases 3 residues before the CDR3 finishes, and the germline J gene fills in the end. The chain combines TRBV19 with TRBJ1-5; D is unresolved. The CDR3 is made up of 14 amino acids. Between the trimmed V and J ends, which lost 3 bases and 2 bases, there was a span of 8 bases. CDR1 is LNHDA and CDR2 is SQIVND in the germline V gene (reference sequence). The CDR3 loop reads CASSIGSRNQPQHF. The sequenced part of the CDR3 DNA is TGTGCCAGTAGTATCGGGTCTCGCAATCAGCCC.

This clone was counted ten times or more. The CDR3 end falls 3 residues outside the read, so it is completed with the germline J gene. This rearrangement joins TRBV19 to TRBJ2-3; no definite D call. Trimming left V 0 bases short and J 5 bases short, with 3 bases between. The CDR3 spans 12 residues. Germline assignment: CDR1 LNHDA and CDR2 SQIVND (reference sequence). CDR3 DNA (partial): TGTGCCAGTAGTATAGATAGAGATACG. Protein product: CASSIDRDT. From start to end, the CDR3 is CASSIDRDTQYF.

Many counts were recorded for this clone. The CDR3 end falls 3 residues outside the read, so it is completed with the germline J gene. The chain has TRBV19 and TRBJ2-1; TRBD2 matches at 8 bases. CDR3 size: 14 residues. Germline V CDR1 and CDR2: LNHDA, SQIVND (reference sequence). V shed 2 bases, J shed 7 bases, and the junction held 4 bases outside the gene matches. This CDR3 reads CASSISPGGNEQFF. CDR3 DNA, as far as it was read: TGTGCCAGTAGTATAAGTCCGGGGGGGAATGAG. The full variable domain, rest sourced from reference TRBV19 and TRBJ2-1, is DGGITQSPKYLFRKEGQNVTLSCEQNLNHDAMYWYRQDPGQGLRLIYYSQIVNDFQKGDIAEGYSVSREKKESFPLTVTSAQKNPTAFYLCASSISPGGNEQFFGPGTRLTVL.

This clone was seen repeatedly, ten times or more. The read ends 3 residues shy of where the CDR3 ends; the end is completed using the germline J gene. The V gene is TRBV20-1, the J gene TRBJ2-7, with unresolved D. The V gene's germline CDR1 is DFQATT and CDR2 SNEGSKA (reference sequence). CDR3 length: 13 amino acids. Trimming stripped 2 bases from V and 3 bases from J, with 11 bases between. The CDR3: CSARSLSGYEQYF. Incomplete CDR3 DNA: TGCAGTGCTAGATCCCTGTCGGGCTACGAG.

This clone was observed a few times. The read comes to an end 3 residues before the CDR3 does, leaving the germline J gene to fill in the end. J is TRBJ1-1 and V is TRBV7-6; D not resolved. The CDR3 covers 12 residues. The germline V and J ends were trimmed by 4 bases and 0 bases, with 3 bases remaining between them. The V gene's germline CDR1 is SGHVS and CDR2 FNYEAQ. CDR3 DNA, as far as it was read: TGTGCCAGCAGCTGTATGAACACTGAA. Protein: CASSCMNTE. The CDR3 as a whole reads CASSCMNTEAFF.